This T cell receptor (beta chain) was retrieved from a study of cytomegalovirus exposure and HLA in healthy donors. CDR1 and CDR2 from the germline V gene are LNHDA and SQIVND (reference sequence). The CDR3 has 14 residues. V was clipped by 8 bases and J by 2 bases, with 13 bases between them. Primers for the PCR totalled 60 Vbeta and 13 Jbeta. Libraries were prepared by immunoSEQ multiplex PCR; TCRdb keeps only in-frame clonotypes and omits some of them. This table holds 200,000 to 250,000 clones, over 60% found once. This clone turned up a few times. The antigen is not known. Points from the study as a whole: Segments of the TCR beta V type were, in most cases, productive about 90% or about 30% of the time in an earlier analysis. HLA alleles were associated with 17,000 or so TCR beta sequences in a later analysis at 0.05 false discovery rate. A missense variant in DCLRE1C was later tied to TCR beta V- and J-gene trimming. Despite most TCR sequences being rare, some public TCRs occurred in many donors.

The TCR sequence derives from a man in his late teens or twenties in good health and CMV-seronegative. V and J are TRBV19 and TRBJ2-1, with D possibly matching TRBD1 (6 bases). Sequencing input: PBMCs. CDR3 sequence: CASQQGRTYNEQFF. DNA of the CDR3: TGTGCCAGTCAACAGGGCAGGACCTACAATGAGCAGTTCTTC.